The next 9 T cell receptor beta chains were all read from a single sample in a study of post-analysis software for immune sequencing data (dated by TCRdb to the mid-2010s). Study-level results and caveats: Patients showed significantly higher frequencies than controls for about five TRBV segments, among them TRBV5-6, TRBV5-1 and TRBV20-1.

Libraries were constructed by PCR. Sequencer: Illumina HiSeq 2500. Unique molecular identifiers were incorporated into TCR beta cDNA libraries to reduce PCR and sequencing biases. The raw public data were reprocessed by TCRdb itself: fastp quality trimming at Q25, MiXCR clonotype calling, in-frame beta chains only. Merged by CDR3 protein, the rows form single entries marked with the most common genes and DNA. For this sample the table gives approximately 730,000 distinct CDR3 sequences, of which 46% were detected only once. The top ten clonotypes cover roughly 5.2% of the sample. For these TCRs, the target antigens are not known. Sequenced material: blood. These receptors all come from a girl aged 5 to 17 with multiple sclerosis.

The chain carries TRBV20-1 and TRBJ1-2; D gene unclear. CDR3 length: 15 residues. V was pared by 0 bases and J by 5 bases, with 16 bases between. Germline CDR1 is DFQATT and CDR2 is SNEGSKA (reference sequence). The CDR3 here is CSARDYAGLVYGYTF. The CDR3 bases are TGCAGTGCTAGAGATTACGCAGGACTTGTTTATGGCTACACCTTC.

The gene calls are TRBV2 and TRBJ2-3; D is unresolved. This CDR3 spans 16 amino acids. V was pared by 0 bases and J by 4 bases, with 14 bases between. Germline V gene data show CDR1 as SNHLY and CDR2 as FYNNEI. As DNA, the CDR3 is TGTGCCAGCAGTGAAGCGTTTGGCAGCCCGGCAGATACGCAGTATTTT. It encodes CASSEAFGSPADTQYF. Variable domain in full (rest from reference TRBV2 and TRBJ2-3): EPEVTQTPSHQVTQMGQEVILRCVPISNHLYFYWYRQILGQKVEFLVSFYNNEISEKSEIFDDQFSVERPDGSNFTLKIRSTKLEDSAMYFCASSEAFGSPADTQYFGPGTRLTVL.

The chain couples TRBV12-3 or TRBV12-4 to TRBJ2-3; D not resolved. This CDR3 region has 14 residues. The germline V and J ends were trimmed by 3 bases and 1 base, with 8 bases remaining between them. CDR3: CASSLQAGTDTQYF. CDR3 sequence (DNA): TGTGCCAGCAGTTTGCAGGCGGGCACAGATACGCAGTATTTT.

This clonotype was seen only a few times. The CDR3 DNA is TGTGCCAGCAGCGACTACCGAAGCACAGATACGCAGTATTTT. Translated, it gives CASSDYRSTDTQYF. This chain connects TRBV7-8 to TRBJ2-3; tentatively, D is TRBD2 (5 bases). V lost 5 bases and J 0 bases, leaving 9 bases between the germline ends. Germline values: CDR1 SGHVS, CDR2 FQNEAQ. CDR3 length: 14 amino acids.

The V call is TRBV11-2, the J call TRBJ1-2; 9 bases align to TRBD1. The CDR3 runs 16 residues. V lost 0 bases, J lost 2 bases, and 4 bases stayed unmatched. Germline CDR1 reads SGHAT; CDR2 reads FQNNGV. The CDR3 here is CASSLDPTGGNYGYTF. For the CDR3, the DNA is TGTGCCAGCAGCTTAGACCCGACAGGGGGGAACTATGGCTACACCTTC.

The chain employs TRBV29-1 and TRBJ2-1; 8 nucleotides match TRBD2. V shed 6 bases, J shed 9 bases, and the junction held 7 bases outside the gene matches. Germline V gene data show CDR1 as SQVTM and CDR2 as ANQGSEA. The CDR3 runs to 12 residues. The CDR3 here is CSVTGTSSEQFF. The CDR3 DNA is TGCAGCGTAACCGGGACTAGTTCTGAGCAGTTCTTC.

The chain employs TRBV7-2 and TRBJ2-1, with 9 nucleotides matching TRBD2. Germline lookup yields CDR1 SGHTA and CDR2 FQGNSA. V gave up 3 bases and J gave up 12 bases; unmatched junction bases: 3. CDR3 size: 12 residues. In DNA form, the CDR3 reads TGTGCCAGCAGCTTGCGGGAGGGCGGGCAGTTCTTC. Translation: CASSLREGGQFF.

The chain carries TRBV12-3 or TRBV12-4 and TRBJ1-1; a weak D match, TRBD1 (5 bases). The CDR3 runs 14 residues. Trimming took 4 bases from V and 7 from J, leaving 16 bases between them. The CDR3 DNA is TGTGCCAGCAGTTCGAGGGCAGGGCAGGTTGAAGCTTTCTTT. Residues: CASSSRAGQVEAFF.

J is TRBJ2-1 and V is TRBV29-1; D is perhaps TRBD2 (6 bases). The V end was cut by 4 bases, the J end by 6 bases, with 19 bases between. Germline loops: CDR1 SQVTM, CDR2 ANQGSEA. The CDR3 runs 15 residues. The chain's CDR3 is CSVVSWRLGRNEQFF. In nucleotides, the CDR3 is TGCAGCGTTGTAAGTTGGAGACTAGGCCGCAATGAGCAGTTCTTC.